Listed here are 4 T cell receptor beta chains from one sample, sequenced in a study of CD8 T cells in ankylosing spondylitis. Study conclusions and caveats: Made up of fewer than ten highly homologous variants, a TCR beta motif appeared characteristic of ankylosing spondylitis blood.

Their antigens are not known. TCRdb re-derived calls from the 5' RACE reads in MiXCR, one entry per CDR3 protein. The data contain 500,000 or so distinct CDR3 sequences, about 5.2% of them singletons. The specimen was blood, either unsorted or a sorted T cell fraction (not recorded which). The receptors stem from a male donor with ankylosing spondylitis.

This clonotype was recorded at least ten times. V usage is TRBV24-1 and J usage is TRBJ1-2, with 8 bases that match TRBD1. V trimming: 4 bases; J trimming: 11 bases; junction bases outside the gene matches: 8. Germline CDR1 is KGHDR and CDR2 is SFDVKD. The CDR3 is 13 amino acids. The CDR3 spells CATSERTGLKYTF. CDR3 sequence (DNA): TGTGCCACCAGTGAGCGGACAGGGCTGAAGTACACCTTC.

The chain joins TRBV6-5 to TRBJ1-1; D gene uncertain. This CDR3 spans 13 amino acids. The germline V gene has CDR1 MNHEY and CDR2 SVGAGI. V lost 0 bases and J lost 7, with 9 bases in between. CDR3 in DNA: TGTGCCAGCAGTTACTCTCTTGGCAGTGAAGCTTTCTTT. This codes for CASSYSLGSEAFF.

This clonotype was seen many times. The rearrangement joins TRBV10-3 to TRBJ2-1, with 8 nucleotides matching TRBD1. CDR1 is ENHRY and CDR2 is SYGVKD in the germline V gene. CDR3 length: 13 amino acids. Trimming took 4 bases from V and 9 from J; bases not matched to a gene: 5. The CDR3 protein is CAISGLQGGEQFF. In nucleotides, the CDR3 is TGTGCCATCAGTGGACTACAGGGGGGTGAGCAGTTCTTC.

This clonotype has a count of ten or more. The CDR3 sequence: CASSLTGESNQPQHF. The CDR3, as DNA: TGTGCCAGCAGCCTTACAGGGGAGAGCAATCAGCCCCAGCATTTT. This rearrangement joins TRBV11-2 to TRBJ1-5; 7 bases are a match to TRBD1. CDR1 and CDR2 (germline): SGHAT, FQNNGV. V dropped 5 bases and J dropped 1; count of bases not matched to a gene: 5. The CDR3 extends over 15 amino acids.